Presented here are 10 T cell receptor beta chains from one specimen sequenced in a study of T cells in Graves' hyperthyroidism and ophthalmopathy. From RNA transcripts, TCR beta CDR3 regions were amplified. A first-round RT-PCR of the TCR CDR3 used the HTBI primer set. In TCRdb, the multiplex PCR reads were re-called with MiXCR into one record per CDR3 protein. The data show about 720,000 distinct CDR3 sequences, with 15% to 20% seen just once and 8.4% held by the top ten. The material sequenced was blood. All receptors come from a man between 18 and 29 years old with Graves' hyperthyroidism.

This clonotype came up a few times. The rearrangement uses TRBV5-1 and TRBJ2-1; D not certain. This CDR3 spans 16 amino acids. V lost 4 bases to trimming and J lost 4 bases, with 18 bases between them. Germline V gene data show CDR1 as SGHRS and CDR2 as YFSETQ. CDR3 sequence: CASSPHPSRSYNEQFF. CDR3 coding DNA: TGCGCCAGCAGCCCCCACCCGTCCCGTTCATACAATGAGCAGTTCTTC.

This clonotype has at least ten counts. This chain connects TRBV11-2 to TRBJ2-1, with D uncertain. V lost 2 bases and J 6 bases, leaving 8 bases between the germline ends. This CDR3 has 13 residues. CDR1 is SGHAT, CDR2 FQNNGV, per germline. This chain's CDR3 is CASSLLLSNEQFF. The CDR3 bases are TGTGCCAGCAGCTTACTCCTGTCCAATGAGCAGTTCTTC.

DNA of the CDR3: TGTGCCAGCAGTTCAGGACAGACAGTTAATGAAGCTTTCTTT. Translation: CASSSGQTVNEAFF. The V gene is TRBV6-5, the J gene TRBJ1-1, with D possibly TRBD1 on 6 matching bases. The CDR3 length is 14 residues. Germline V CDR1 and CDR2: MNHEY, SVGAGI. The V end was cut by 4 bases, the J end by 7 bases, with 16 bases between.

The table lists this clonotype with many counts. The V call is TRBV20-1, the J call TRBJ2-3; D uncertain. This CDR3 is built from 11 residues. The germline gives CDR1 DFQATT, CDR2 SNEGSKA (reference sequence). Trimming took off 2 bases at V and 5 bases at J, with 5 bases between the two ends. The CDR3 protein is CSARIRDTQYF. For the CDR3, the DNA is TGCAGTGCTAGAATAAGAGATACGCAGTATTTT.

CDR3 sequence (DNA): TGTGCCAGCAGCGTAGCGGAGGGAATGAACACTGAAGCTTTCTTT. Residues: CASSVAEGMNTEAFF. This chain joins TRBV9 and TRBJ1-1; the D is unclear. The CDR3 is 15 residues long. V lost 0 bases to trimming and J lost 0 bases, with 9 bases between them. Germline V lookup: CDR1 SGDLS, CDR2 YYNGEE.

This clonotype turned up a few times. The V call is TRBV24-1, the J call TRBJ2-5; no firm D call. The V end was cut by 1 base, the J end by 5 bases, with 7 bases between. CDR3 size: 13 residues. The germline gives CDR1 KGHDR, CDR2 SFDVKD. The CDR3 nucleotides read TGTGCCACCAGTGATTTAGCGACGGAGACCCAGTACTTC. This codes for CATSDLATETQYF.

The CDR3 loop reads CASSRTGGFTEAFF. The CDR3 DNA follows: TGTGCCAGCAGCCGGACAGGGGGATTCACTGAAGCTTTCTTT. This chain joins TRBV9 and TRBJ1-1; 10 bases are a match to TRBD1. The germline CDR1 and CDR2 sequences are SGDLS and YYNGEE. This CDR3 contains 14 residues. Losses at the gene ends were 4 bases for V and 4 bases for J; bases not matched to a gene: 4.

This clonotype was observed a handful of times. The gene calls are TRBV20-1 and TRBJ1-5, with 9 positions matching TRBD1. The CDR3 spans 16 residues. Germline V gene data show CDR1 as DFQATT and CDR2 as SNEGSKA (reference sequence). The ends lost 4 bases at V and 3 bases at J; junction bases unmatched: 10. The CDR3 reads CSATGQGTFHNQPQHF. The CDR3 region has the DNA TGCAGTGCTACAGGACAGGGGACATTTCACAATCAGCCCCAGCATTTT.

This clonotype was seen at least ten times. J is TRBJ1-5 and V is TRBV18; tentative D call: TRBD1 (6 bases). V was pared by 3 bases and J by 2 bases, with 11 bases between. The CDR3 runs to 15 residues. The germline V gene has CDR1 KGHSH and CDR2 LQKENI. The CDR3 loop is CASSPPTGGNQPQHF. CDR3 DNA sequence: TGTGCCAGCTCACCCCCGACAGGAGGCAATCAGCCCCAGCATTTT.

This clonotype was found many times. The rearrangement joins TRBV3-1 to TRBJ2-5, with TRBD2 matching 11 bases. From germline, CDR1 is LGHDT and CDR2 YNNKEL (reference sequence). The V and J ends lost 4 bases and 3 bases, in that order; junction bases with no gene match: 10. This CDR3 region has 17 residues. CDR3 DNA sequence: TGTGCCAGCAGCCGAATGATTTCGACTAGCGGGAAAGAGACCCAGTACTTC. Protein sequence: CASSRMISTSGKETQYF.